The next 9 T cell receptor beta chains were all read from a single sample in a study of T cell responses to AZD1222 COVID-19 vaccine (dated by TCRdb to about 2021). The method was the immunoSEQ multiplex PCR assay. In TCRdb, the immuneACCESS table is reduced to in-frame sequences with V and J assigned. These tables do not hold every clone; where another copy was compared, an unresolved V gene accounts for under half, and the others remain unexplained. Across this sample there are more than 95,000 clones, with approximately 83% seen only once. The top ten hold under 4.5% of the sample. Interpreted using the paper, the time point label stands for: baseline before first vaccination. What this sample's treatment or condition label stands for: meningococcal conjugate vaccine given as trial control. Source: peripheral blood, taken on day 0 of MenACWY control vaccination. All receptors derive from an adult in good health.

This chain's CDR3 is CASSVAPLDTIYF. The DNA for the CDR3 is TGTGCCAGCAGCGTAGCCCCTTTAGACACCATATATTTT. The chain combines TRBV9 with TRBJ1-3; D remains ambiguous. The CDR3 runs 13 residues. Germline values: CDR1 SGDLS, CDR2 YYNGEE. V lost 0 bases, J lost 8 bases, and 9 bases lay in between.

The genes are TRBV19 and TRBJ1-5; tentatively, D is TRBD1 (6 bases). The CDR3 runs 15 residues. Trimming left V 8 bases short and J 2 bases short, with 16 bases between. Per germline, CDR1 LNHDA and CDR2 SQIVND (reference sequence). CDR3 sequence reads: CASLDSQRGNQPQHF. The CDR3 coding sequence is TGTGCCAGTTTGGACAGCCAGAGGGGCAATCAGCCCCAGCATTTT.

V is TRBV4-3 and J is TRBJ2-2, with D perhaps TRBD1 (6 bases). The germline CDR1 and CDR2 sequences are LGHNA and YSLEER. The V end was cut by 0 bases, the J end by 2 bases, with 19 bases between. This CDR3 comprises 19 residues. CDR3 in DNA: TGCGCCAGCAGCCAAGATGGGGACATAGCTCGGTCAAACACCGGGGAGCTGTTTTTT. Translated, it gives CASSQDGDIARSNTGELFF.

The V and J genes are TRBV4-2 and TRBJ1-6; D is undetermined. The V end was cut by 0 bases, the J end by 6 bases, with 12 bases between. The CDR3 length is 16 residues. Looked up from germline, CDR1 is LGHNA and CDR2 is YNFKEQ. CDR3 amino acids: CASSQEPSSFNSPLHF. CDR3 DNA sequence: TGTGCCAGCAGCCAAGAGCCCAGTAGTTTTAATTCACCCCTCCACTTT.

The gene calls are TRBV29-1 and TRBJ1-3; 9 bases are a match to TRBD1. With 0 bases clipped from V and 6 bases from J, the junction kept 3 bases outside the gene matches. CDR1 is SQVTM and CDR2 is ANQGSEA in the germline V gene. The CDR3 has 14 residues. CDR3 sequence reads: CSVEDGTGINTIYF. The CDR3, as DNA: TGCAGCGTTGAAGACGGGACAGGGATAAACACCATATATTTT.

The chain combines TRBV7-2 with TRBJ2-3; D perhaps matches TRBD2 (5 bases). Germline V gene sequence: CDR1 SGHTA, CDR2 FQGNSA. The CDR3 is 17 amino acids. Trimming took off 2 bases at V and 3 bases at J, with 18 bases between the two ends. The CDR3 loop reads CASSLKGSRSLTDTQYF. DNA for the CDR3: TGTGCCAGCAGCTTAAAAGGGAGTCGTAGCTTAACAGATACGCAGTATTTT. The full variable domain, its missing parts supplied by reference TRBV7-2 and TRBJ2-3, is GAGVSQSPSNKVTEKGKDVELRCDPISGHTALYWYRQSLGQGLEFLIYFQGNSAPDKSGLPSDRFSAERTGGSVSTLTIQRTQQEDSAVYLCASSLKGSRSLTDTQYFGPGTRLTVL.

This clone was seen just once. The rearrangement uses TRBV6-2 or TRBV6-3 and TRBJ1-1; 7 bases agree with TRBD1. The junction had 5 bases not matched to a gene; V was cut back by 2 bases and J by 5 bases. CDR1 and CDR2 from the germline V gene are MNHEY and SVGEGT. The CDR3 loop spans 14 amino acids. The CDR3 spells CASSYAPDRTEAFF. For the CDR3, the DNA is TGTGCCAGCAGTTACGCCCCGGACAGGACTGAAGCTTTCTTT.

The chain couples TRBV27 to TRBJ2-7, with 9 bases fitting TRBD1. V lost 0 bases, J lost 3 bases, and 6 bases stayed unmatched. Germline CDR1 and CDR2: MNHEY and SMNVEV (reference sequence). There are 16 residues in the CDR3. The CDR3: CASSLSGGQGSYEQYF. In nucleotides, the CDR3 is TGTGCCAGCAGTTTATCGGGGGGACAGGGAAGCTACGAGCAGTACTTC.

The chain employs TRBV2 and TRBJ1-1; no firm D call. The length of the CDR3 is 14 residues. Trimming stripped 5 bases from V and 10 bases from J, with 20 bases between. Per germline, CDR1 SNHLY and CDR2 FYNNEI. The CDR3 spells CASSINPGRGSAFF. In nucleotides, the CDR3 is TGTGCCAGCAGTATAAACCCTGGAAGAGGATCAGCTTTCTTT.